This section outlines one T cell receptor beta chain sequence together with its context. Its antigen is currently unknown. This record comes from a study of T-cell memory formation after mild COVID-19. At the level of the study: TCR clusters were mostly confined to one donor each.

MiXCR was run by TCRdb on the 5' RACE reads, yielding one entry per CDR3 protein. The sample records under 250,000 distinct CDR3 sequences, 15% to 19% being singletons. General observations from the study: Contracting clones from day 15 to 85 showed balanced CD4/CD8; later expanders favored CD4+. The main location of contracting CD4+ clones was CM and EM, and that of contracting CD8+ clones was EMRA. Certain responding clones were present in pre-infection memory, suggesting participation of cross-reactive memory.

Germline CDR1 is KGHDR and CDR2 is SFDVKD. This CDR3 is built from 18 residues. The V gene lost 3 bases and the J gene lost 2 bases, with 19 bases spanning the gap. The chain employs TRBV24-1 and TRBJ2-4; D is perhaps TRBD1 or TRBD2 (7 bases each). The sample was PBMCs or a T cell subset sorted from them (not recorded which). This clonotype was sampled from an adult woman who had mild COVID-19 (a few samples of this study predate the infection). Cell type and time point are not known. CDR3 nucleotide sequence: TGTGCCACCAGTGATATCGTCGGGCAGGGGGGGTCCAAAAACATTCAGTACTTC. This codes for CATSDIVGQGGSKNIQYF.